This T cell receptor (beta chain) was sequenced for a study of OX40 agonist ivuxolimab in advanced cancers. Germline CDR1 SGDLS, CDR2 YYNGEE. CDR3 length: 13 residues. Trimming stripped 4 bases from V and 9 bases from J, with 16 bases between. Assay: immunoSEQ multiplex PCR; the TCRdb copy retains only in-frame clones and omits some. The sample yields tens of thousands of clones, roughly nine tenths seen once. The receptor's source is an adult with an advanced solid tumor such as melanoma, head and neck, liver or kidney cancer. V and J are TRBV9 and TRBJ2-5; D tentatively reads TRBD1 or TRBD2 (6 bases each). This material consisted of CD4+ or CD8+ T cells sorted from blood, taken in a trial of the OX40 agonist ivuxolimab. This chain's CDR3 is CASSSQGGWAQYF. The CDR3 DNA sequence: TGTGCCAGCAGCTCACAGGGAGGTTGGGCCCAGTACTTC.